The source of this T cell receptor beta chain is a study of shared clonotypes between healthy human individuals. The study, taken as a whole, reports: Generation probabilities of non-shared clonotypes were lower (relative to those shared by all four donors). Sequencing depth was expected to affect clonotype sharing among donors. Sequencing of the sorted subsets was shown by rarefaction to be incomplete despite large depth.

The sample holds one count of this clone. Its target is unknown. The junction had 7 bases not matched to a gene; V was cut back by 3 bases and J by 1 base. This CDR3 spans 17 amino acids. CDR1 is SGDLS and CDR2 is YYNGEE in the germline V gene. Sorted-subset replicate PCRs used approximately 200 ng of genomic DNA. This amount corresponded to approximately 30,000 T cell genomes. This table comes from immunoSEQ multiplex PCR, and its TCRdb copy is limited to in-frame clones, with some not included. This repertoire shows about 2.4 million clones, approximately 93% found once; its top ten account for roughly 0.39%.

Sequencing was performed on naive CD4+ T cells from PBMCs. Documented subset: CD45RA+ positively selected. V gene TRBV9 combines with J gene TRBJ2-5; TRBD2 agrees at 12 bases. This receptor was taken from a man younger than 35 in good health. Some clones in this sample may be carry-over from other donors' samples. CDR3 amino acids: CASSAWWTSGTQETQYF. Here the CDR3 DNA reads TGTGCCAGCAGCGCCTGGTGGACTAGCGGGACCCAAGAGACCCAGTACTTC.